A selection of T cell receptor beta chains follows, all from one sample in a study of cytomegalovirus exposure and HLA in healthy donors. TCRdb's copy holds only in-frame clones and misses some; the assay was immunoSEQ multiplex PCR. There are about 160,000 clones in the sample; just under 80% occur only once, and approximately 1.3% lies in the top ten. Input material: PBMCs. The receptors here all came from a young man in good health and CMV-seronegative. Both conserved end residues are part of each CDR3. D genes are given only for firm matches. Clone sizes are given selectively: once, few, many, or a class where the clone is expanded.

v_call,d_call,j_call,clone_size,cdr3_nt,cdr3_aa
TRBV7-8,TRBD2,TRBJ2-1,.,TGTGCCAGCAGCCCTACTAGCGGAAACTACAATGAGCAGTTCTTC,CASSPTSGNYNEQFF
TRBV7-8,.,TRBJ2-7,.,TGTGCCAGCTCTCAGGGCAGTACCTACGAGCAGTACTTC,CASSQGSTYEQYF
TRBV19,.,TRBJ2-2,.,TGTGCCAGTAGTATAGTTTGGGGCCCCACCGGGGAGCTGTTTTTT,CASSIVWGPTGELFF
TRBV5-8,TRBD2,TRBJ2-3,.,TGTGCCAGCAGCCCGCGCGTAGCGGGGGTCGATACGCAGTATTTT,CASSPRVAGVDTQYF
TRBV4-1,TRBD2,TRBJ2-2,.,TGCGCCAGCAGCCAGAAGGGACTAGCGGGAACGAACACCGGGGAGCTGTTTTTT,CASSQKGLAGTNTGELFF
TRBV9,TRBD2,TRBJ2-3,.,TGTGCCAGCAGCGTAGTGGCTAGCGGGGCCACAGATACGCAGTATTTT,CASSVVASGATDTQYF
TRBV5-4,TRBD1,TRBJ1-6,.,TGTGCCAGCAGCCCCGGGACAGTAGAGTCTTCACCCCTCCACTTT,CASSPGTVESSPLHF
TRBV4-1,TRBD1,TRBJ2-5,.,TGCGCCAGCAGCCACCCCCCGGACAGGGGAGGTGAGGAGACCCAGTACTTC,CASSHPPDRGGEETQYF
TRBV6-5,TRBD1,TRBJ1-4,.,TGTGCCAGTCGCGGCGCCGACAGGGAAGGGGAAAAACTGTTTTTT,CASRGADREGEKLFF
TRBV6-5,.,TRBJ1-1,few,TGTGCCAGCAGTTACCCGGCCGGGGGCACTGAAGCTTTCTTT,CASSYPAGGTEAFF
TRBV29-1,.,TRBJ2-5,.,TGCAGCGTTGAAGGGGCAGTCCAAGAGACCCAGTACTTC,CSVEGAVQETQYF
TRBV4-3,TRBD1,TRBJ1-6,once,TGCGCCAGCAGCCAAGAACCCTGGGGGACAGGGAATAATTCACCCCTCCACTTT,CASSQEPWGTGNNSPLHF
TRBV9,.,TRBJ2-7,.,TGTGCCAGCAGCGTAGAATGGACAGCCCTTTTCTACGAGCAGTACTTC,CASSVEWTALFYEQYF
TRBV4-3,.,TRBJ1-4,.,TGCGCCAGCAGCCAAGATCAAGGGCAGGGTGAAAAACTGTTTTTT,CASSQDQGQGEKLFF
TRBV10-3,TRBD2,TRBJ2-7,.,TGTGCCATCAGTGAGGGCAGCGGGAGGCTTTACGAGCAGTACTTC,CAISEGSGRLYEQYF
TRBV15,TRBD1,TRBJ2-3,.,TGTGCCACCAGCAGGGGACAGACTAGCACAGATACGCAGTATTTT,CATSRGQTSTDTQYF
TRBV6-5,TRBD2,TRBJ2-7,.,TGTGCCAGCAGTTATCGGAGCGGGGGTCGGTACGAGCAGTACTTC,CASSYRSGGRYEQYF
TRBV19,.,TRBJ1-5,.,TGTGCCAGTAGTTTCCGTGAGCGCCTTCCCCAGCATTTT,CASSFRERLPQHF
TRBV18,TRBD2,TRBJ2-3,.,TGTGCCAGCTCACCCACTAGCGGGGGGGCTCCAGATACGCAGTATTTT,CASSPTSGGAPDTQYF
TRBV7-9,TRBD1,TRBJ1-5,.,TGTGCCAGCAGTTGGACAGGAGATAATCAGCCCCAGCATTTT,CASSWTGDNQPQHF
TRBV11-1,TRBD1,TRBJ1-1,.,TGTGCCAGCAGCTTCGGGACAGGGGGCCGCACTGAAGCTTTCTTT,CASSFGTGGRTEAFF
TRBV6-5,.,TRBJ2-5,.,TGTGCCAGCAGTTCCTCAGGGGCAGGGGAGACCCAGTACTTC,CASSSSGAGETQYF
TRBV5-1,.,TRBJ2-7,.,TGCGCCAGCAGTCTTTCTAGTTCCCGCTACGAGCAGTACTTC,CASSLSSSRYEQYF
TRBV6-5,TRBD2,TRBJ2-3,.,TGTGCCAGCAGTTACCTGCGGGAGATGTTTTCAGATACGCAGTATTTT,CASSYLREMFSDTQYF
TRBV7-3,TRBD1,TRBJ1-1,.,TGTGCCAGCAGCTTTGACAGGGAGGACGTTGAGGCTTTCTTT,CASSFDREDVEAFF
TRBV13,.,TRBJ2-1,.,TGTGCCAGCAGCTTAGCCCTAGCGAAAAGGAATGAGCAGTTCTTC,CASSLALAKRNEQFF
TRBV7-9,.,TRBJ1-1,.,TGTGCCAGCAGCTTACAGCGTCTGGGGGCGACTGAAGCTTTCTTT,CASSLQRLGATEAFF
TRBV18,.,TRBJ1-5,.,TGTGCCAGCTCACAGGGGAATCAGCCCCAGCATTTT,CASSQGNQPQHF
TRBV11-2,.,TRBJ1-3,.,TGTGCCAGCAGCTTAGAGGGGGGTTCTGGAAACACCATATATTTT,CASSLEGGSGNTIYF
TRBV4-2,TRBD1,TRBJ1-2,.,TGTGCCAGCAGCCGGACTACAGGGGGGGCTAACTATGGCTACACCTTC,CASSRTTGGANYGYTF
TRBV29-1,.,TRBJ1-1,.,TGCAGCGTTAAGGAGGAGGGCGGCTCGGGCGCTGAAGCTTTCTTT,CSVKEEGGSGAEAFF
TRBV10-1,.,TRBJ2-5,.,TGCGCCAGCAGCGAGGAGAGGGGGGGCGTAGTGGAGACCCAGTACTTC,CASSEERGGVVETQYF
TRBV4-3,TRBD1,TRBJ1-6,.,TGCGCCAGCAGCCAAGATCCCCCGACAGGGGTTTATAATTCACCCCTCCACTTT,CASSQDPPTGVYNSPLHF
TRBV4-2,TRBD1,TRBJ1-1,.,TGTGCCAGCAGCCGAGGACAGGGCGCGGACACTGAAGCTTTCTTT,CASSRGQGADTEAFF